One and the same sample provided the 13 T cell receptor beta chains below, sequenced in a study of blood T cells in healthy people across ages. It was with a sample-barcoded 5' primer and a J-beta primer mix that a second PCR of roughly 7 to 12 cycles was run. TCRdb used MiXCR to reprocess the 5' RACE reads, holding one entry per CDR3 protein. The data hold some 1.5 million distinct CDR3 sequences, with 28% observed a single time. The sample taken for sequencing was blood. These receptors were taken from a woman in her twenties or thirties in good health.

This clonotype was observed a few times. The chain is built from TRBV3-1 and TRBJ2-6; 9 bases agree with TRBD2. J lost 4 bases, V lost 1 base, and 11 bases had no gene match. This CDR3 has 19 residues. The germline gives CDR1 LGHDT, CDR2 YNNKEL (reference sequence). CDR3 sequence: CASSQGAAGGPSGANVLTF. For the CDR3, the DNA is TGTGCCAGCAGCCAAGGGGCGGCGGGAGGGCCCTCCGGGGCCAACGTCCTGACTTTC. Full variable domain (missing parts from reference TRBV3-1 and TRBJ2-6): DTAVSQTPKYLVTQMGNDKSIKCEQNLGHDTMYWYKQDSKKFLKIMFSYNNKELIINETVPNRFSPKSPDKAHLNLHINSLELGDSAVYFCASSQGAAGGPSGANVLTFGAGSRLTVL.

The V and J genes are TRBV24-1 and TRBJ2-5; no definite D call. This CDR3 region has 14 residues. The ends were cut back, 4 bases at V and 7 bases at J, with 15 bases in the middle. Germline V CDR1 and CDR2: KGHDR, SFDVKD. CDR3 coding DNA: TGTGCCACCAGTGACTCCGGACCGAAAGGGACCCAGTACTTC. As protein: CATSDSGPKGTQYF.

The CDR3 nucleotides are TGTGCCAGCAGGGAACTAGCGGGAGGAGATGAGCAGTTCTTC. It is translated as CASRELAGGDEQFF. The chain links TRBV6-2 or TRBV6-3 to TRBJ2-1, with 12 positions matching TRBD2. J was trimmed by 8 bases and V by 6 bases; bases with no gene match: 5. There are 14 residues in the CDR3. The germline CDR1 and CDR2 sequences are MNHEY and SVGEGT.

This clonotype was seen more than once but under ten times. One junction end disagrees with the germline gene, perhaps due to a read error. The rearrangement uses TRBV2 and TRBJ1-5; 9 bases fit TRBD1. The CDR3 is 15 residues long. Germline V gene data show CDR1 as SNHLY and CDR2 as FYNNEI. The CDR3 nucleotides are TGTGCCGGCAGTAACTCCGACAGGGGGATTCAGCCCCAGCATTTT. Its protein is CAGSNSDRGIQPQHF. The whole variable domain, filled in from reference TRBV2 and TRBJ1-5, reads EPEVTQTPSHQVTQMGQEVILRCVPISNHLYFYWYRQILGQKVEFLVSFYNNEISEKSEIFDDQFSVERPDGSNFTLKIRSTKLEDSAMYFCAGSNSDRGIQPQHFGDGTRLSIL.

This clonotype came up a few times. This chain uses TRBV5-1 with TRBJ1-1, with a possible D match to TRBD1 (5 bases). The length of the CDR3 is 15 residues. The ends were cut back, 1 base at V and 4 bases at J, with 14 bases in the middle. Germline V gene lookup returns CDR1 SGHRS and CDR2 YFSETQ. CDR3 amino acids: CASSLLGQDSTEAFF. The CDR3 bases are TGCGCCAGCAGCTTGTTGGGGCAGGATAGCACTGAAGCTTTCTTT.

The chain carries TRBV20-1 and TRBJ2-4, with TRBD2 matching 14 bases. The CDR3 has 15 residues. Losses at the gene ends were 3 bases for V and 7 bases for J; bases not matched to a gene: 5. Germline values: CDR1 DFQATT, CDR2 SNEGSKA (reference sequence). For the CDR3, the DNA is TGCAGTGCTAGGGGACTAGCGGGAGTTCGGAACATTCAGTACTTC. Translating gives CSARGLAGVRNIQYF.

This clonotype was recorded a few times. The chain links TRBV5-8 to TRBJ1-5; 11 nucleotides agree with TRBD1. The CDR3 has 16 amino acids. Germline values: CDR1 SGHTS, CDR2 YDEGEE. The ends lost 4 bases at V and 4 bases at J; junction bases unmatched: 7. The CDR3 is CASSPRWDRGNQPQHF. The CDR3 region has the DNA TGTGCCAGCAGCCCCCGTTGGGACAGGGGGAATCAGCCCCAGCATTTT.

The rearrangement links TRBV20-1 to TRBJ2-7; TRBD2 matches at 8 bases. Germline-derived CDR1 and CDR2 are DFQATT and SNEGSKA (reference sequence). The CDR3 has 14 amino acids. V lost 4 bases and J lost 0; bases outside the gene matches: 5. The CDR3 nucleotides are TGCAGTGCTAAGGTTAGCGGGAACTCCTACGAGCAGTACTTC. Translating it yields CSAKVSGNSYEQYF.

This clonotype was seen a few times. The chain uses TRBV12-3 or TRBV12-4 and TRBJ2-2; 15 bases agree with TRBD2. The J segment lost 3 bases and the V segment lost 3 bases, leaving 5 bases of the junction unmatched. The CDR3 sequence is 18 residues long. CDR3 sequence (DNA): TGTGCCAGCAGTTTGGGGACTAGCGGGGGGTCGTACACCGGGGAGCTGTTTTTT. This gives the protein CASSLGTSGGSYTGELFF.

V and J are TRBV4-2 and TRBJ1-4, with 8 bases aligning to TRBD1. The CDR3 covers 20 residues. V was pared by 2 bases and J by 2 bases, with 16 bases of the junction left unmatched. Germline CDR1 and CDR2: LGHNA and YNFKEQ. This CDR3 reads CASSQTGAGGLGGTNEKLFF. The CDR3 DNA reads TGTGCCAGCAGCCAAACGGGGGCAGGGGGCTTAGGTGGGACTAATGAAAAACTGTTTTTT.

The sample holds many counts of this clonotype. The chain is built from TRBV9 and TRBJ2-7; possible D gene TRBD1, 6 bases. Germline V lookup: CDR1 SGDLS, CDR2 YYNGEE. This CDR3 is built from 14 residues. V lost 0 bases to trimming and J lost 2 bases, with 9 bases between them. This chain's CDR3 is CASSVEQGPYEQYF. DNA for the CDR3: TGTGCCAGCAGCGTAGAACAGGGCCCCTACGAGCAGTACTTC. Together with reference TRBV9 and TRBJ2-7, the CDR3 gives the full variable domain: DSGVTQTPKHLITATGQRVTLRCSPRSGDLSVYWYQQSLDQGLQFLIQYYNGEERAKGNILERFSAQQFPDLHSELNLSSLELGDSALYFCASSVEQGPYEQYFGPGTRLTVT.

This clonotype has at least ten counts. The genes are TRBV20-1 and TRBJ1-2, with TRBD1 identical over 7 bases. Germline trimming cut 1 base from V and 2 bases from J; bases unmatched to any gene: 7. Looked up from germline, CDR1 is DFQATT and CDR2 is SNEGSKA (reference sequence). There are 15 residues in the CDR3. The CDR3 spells CSARGSAGGNYGYTF. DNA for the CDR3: TGCAGTGCTAGAGGGTCGGCAGGGGGAAACTATGGCTACACCTTC.

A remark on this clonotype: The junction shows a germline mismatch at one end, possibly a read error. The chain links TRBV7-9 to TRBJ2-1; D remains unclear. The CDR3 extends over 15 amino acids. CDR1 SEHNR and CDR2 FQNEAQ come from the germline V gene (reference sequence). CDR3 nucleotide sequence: TGTGCCAACAGCCCCCGAGCTAGCTCCTACAATGAGCAGTTCTTC. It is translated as CANSPRASSYNEQFF. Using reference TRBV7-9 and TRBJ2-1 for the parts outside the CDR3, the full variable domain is DTGVSQNPRHKITKRGQNVTFRCDPISEHNRLYWYRQTLGQGPEFLTYFQNEAQLEKSRLLSDRFSAERPKGSFSTLEIQRTEQGDSAMYLCANSPRASSYNEQFFGPGTRLTVL.